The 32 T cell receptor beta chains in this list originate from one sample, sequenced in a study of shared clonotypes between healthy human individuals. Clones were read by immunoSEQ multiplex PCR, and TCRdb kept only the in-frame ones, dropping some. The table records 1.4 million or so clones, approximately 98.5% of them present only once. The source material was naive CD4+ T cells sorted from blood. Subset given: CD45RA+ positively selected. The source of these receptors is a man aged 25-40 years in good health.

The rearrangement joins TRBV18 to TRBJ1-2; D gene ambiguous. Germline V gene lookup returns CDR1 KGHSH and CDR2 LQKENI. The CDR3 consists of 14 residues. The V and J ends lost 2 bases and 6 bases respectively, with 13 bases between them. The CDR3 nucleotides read TGTGCCAGCTCACCATTCGGCGACGGGGATGGCTACACCTTC. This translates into CASSPFGDGDGYTF.

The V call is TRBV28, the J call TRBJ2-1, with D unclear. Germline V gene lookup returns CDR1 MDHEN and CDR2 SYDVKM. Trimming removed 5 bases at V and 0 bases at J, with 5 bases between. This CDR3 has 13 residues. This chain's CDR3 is CASSGDSYNEQFF. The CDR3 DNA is TGTGCCAGCAGTGGGGACTCCTACAATGAGCAGTTCTTC.

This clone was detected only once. This CDR3 is CASSGAPLAGGPGNEQFF. The CDR3 DNA reads as TGCGCCAGCAGCGGCGCCCCCCTAGCGGGAGGGCCGGGCAATGAGCAGTTCTTC. The V call is TRBV5-1, the J call TRBJ2-1, with TRBD2 matching 12 bases. This CDR3 has 18 residues. Germline V gene sequence: CDR1 SGHRS, CDR2 YFSETQ. V gave up 4 bases and J gave up 6 bases; unmatched junction bases: 14.

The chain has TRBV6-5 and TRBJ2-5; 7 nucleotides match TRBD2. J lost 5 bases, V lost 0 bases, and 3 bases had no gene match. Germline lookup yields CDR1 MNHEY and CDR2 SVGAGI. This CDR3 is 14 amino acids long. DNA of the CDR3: TGTGCCAGCAGTTACTCGAACGGGGGGGAGACCCAGTACTTC. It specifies CASSYSNGGETQYF.

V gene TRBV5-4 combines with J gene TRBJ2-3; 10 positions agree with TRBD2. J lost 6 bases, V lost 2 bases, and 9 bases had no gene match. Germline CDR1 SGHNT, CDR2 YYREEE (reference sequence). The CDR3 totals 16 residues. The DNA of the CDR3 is TGTGCCAGCAGCTTAAGAGGACTAGCGGAATCGGATACGCAGTATTTT. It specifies CASSLRGLAESDTQYF.

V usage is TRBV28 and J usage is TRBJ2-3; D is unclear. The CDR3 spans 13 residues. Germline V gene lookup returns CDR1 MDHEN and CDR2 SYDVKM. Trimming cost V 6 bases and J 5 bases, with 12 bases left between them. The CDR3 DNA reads TGTGCCAGCAGCACCCCGTCGATAGATACGCAGTATTTT. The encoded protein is CASSTPSIDTQYF.

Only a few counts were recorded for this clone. The CDR3 protein is CASSESSGGTGYTF. Written as DNA, the CDR3 is TGTGCCAGCAGTGAATCTTCCGGGGGCACTGGCTACACCTTC. V gene TRBV25-1 combines with J gene TRBJ1-2; D perhaps matches TRBD1 (6 bases). V was shortened by 1 base and J by 7 bases, with 13 bases between the two germline ends. This CDR3 spans 14 amino acids. CDR1 and CDR2 (germline): MGHDK, SYGVNS.

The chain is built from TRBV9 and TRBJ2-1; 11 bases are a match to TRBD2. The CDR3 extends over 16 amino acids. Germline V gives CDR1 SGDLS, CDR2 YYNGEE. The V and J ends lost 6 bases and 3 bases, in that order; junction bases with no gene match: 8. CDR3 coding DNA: TGTGCCAGCACCACCAGACTAGCGGGGAACTACAATGAGCAGTTCTTC. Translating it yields CASTTRLAGNYNEQFF. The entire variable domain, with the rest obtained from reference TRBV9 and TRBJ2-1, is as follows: DSGVTQTPKHLITATGQRVTLRCSPRSGDLSVYWYQQSLDQGLQFLIQYYNGEERAKGNILERFSAQQFPDLHSELNLSSLELGDSALYFCASTTRLAGNYNEQFFGPGTRLTVL.

CDR3 nucleotides: TGTGCCAGCAAGGGCACAATGGGCGGATACGAGCAGTACTTC. The encoded protein is CASKGTMGGYEQYF. The chain joins TRBV6-1 to TRBJ2-7; D is unclear. The CDR3 is 14 amino acids. V was trimmed by 7 bases and J by 4 bases, leaving 17 bases between them. Looked up from germline, CDR1 is MNHNS and CDR2 is SASEGT.

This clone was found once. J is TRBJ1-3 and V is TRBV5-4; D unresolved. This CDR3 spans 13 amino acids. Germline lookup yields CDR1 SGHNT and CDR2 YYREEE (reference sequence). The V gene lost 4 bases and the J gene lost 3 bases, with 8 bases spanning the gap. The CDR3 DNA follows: TGTGCCAGCAGCGGCCAGCTTGGAAACACCATATATTTT. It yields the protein CASSGQLGNTIYF. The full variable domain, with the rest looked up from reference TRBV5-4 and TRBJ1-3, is ETGVTQSPTHLIKTRGQQVTLRCSSQSGHNTVSWYQQALGQGPQFIFQYYREEENGRGNFPPRFSGLQFPNYSSELNVNALELDDSALYLCASSGQLGNTIYFGEGSWLTVV.

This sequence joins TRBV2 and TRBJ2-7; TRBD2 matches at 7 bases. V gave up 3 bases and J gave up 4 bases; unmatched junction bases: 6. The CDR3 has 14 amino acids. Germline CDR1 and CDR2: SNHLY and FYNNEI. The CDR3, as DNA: TGTGCCAGCAGTGAGGCGGGAGTTTTATACGAGCAGTACTTC. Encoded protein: CASSEAGVLYEQYF.

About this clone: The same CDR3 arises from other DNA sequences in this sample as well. CDR3 sequence: CASSSPPYEQYF. The CDR3 bases are TGTGCCAGCAGTTCCCCTCCTTACGAGCAGTACTTC. V and J are TRBV28 and TRBJ2-7; no clear D gene. The germline V gene encodes CDR1 MDHEN and CDR2 SYDVKM. The CDR3 extends over 12 amino acids. Between the trimmed V and J ends, which lost 4 bases and 4 bases, there was a span of 8 bases.

CDR3 sequence reads: CATSRVGRTGQPQHF. CDR3 nucleotides: TGTGCCACCAGCAGAGTTGGGAGAACGGGTCAGCCCCAGCATTTT. The V and J genes are TRBV15 and TRBJ1-5; no firm D call. Deletions cut 1 base from V and 6 bases from J, with 13 bases between. Germline V CDR1 and CDR2: LNHNV, YYDKDF (reference sequence). The CDR3 spans 15 residues.

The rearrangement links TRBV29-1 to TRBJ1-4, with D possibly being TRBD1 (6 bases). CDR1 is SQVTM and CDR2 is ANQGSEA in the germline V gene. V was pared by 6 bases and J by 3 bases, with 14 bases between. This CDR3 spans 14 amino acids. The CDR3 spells CSVRTGSSNEKLFF. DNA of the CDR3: TGCAGCGTGAGAACAGGGTCCTCTAATGAAAAACTGTTTTTT.

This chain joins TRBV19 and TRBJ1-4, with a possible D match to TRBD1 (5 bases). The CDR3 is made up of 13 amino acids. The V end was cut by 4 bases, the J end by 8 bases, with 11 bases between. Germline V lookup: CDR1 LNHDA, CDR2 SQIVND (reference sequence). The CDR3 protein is CASSTGMREKLFF. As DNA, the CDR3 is TGTGCCAGTAGTACAGGGATGAGGGAAAAACTGTTTTTT.

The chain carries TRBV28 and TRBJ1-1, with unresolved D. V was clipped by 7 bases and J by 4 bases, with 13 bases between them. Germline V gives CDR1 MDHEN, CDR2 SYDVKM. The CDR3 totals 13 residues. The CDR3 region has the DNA TGTGCCAGCACCACAAGGGCCCGCACTGAAGCTTTCTTT. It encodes CASTTRARTEAFF.

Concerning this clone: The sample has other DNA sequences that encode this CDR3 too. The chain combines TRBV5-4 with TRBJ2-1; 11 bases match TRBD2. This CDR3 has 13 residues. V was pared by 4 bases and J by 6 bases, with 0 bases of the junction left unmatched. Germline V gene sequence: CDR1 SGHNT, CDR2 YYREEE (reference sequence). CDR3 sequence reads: CASSLAGGNEQFF. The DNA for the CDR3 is TGTGCCAGCAGCCTAGCGGGGGGCAATGAGCAGTTCTTC. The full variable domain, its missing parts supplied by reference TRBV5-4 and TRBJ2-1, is ETGVTQSPTHLIKTRGQQVTLRCSSQSGHNTVSWYQQALGQGPQFIFQYYREEENGRGNFPPRFSGLQFPNYSSELNVNALELDDSALYLCASSLAGGNEQFFGPGTRLTVL.

The CDR3 is CASSRHTSNTEAFF. The CDR3 nucleotides read TGTGCCAGCAGTCGGCATACATCGAACACTGAAGCTTTCTTT. The gene calls are TRBV27 and TRBJ1-1; no firm D call. This CDR3 has 14 residues. The germline gives CDR1 MNHEY, CDR2 SMNVEV (reference sequence). Between the trimmed V and J ends, which lost 5 bases and 1 base, there was a span of 11 bases.

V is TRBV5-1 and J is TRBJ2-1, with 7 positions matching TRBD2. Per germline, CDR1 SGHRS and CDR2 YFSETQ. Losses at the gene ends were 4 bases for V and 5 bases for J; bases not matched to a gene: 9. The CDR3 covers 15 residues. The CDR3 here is CASSRKSGEHNEQFF. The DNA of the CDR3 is TGCGCCAGCAGCCGAAAGAGCGGGGAGCACAATGAGCAGTTCTTC.

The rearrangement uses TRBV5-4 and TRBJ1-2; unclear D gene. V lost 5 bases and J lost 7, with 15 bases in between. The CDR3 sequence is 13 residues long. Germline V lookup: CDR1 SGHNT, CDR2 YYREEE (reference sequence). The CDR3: CASRDGIISGYTF. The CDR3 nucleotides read TGTGCCAGCAGGGACGGGATTATCAGTGGCTACACCTTC.

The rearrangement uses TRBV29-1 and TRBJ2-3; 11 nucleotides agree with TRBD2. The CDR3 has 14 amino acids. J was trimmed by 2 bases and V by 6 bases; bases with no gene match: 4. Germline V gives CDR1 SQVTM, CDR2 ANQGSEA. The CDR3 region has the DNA TGCAGCGTAATGACTAGCGGGAACACAGATACGCAGTATTTT. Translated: CSVMTSGNTDTQYF.

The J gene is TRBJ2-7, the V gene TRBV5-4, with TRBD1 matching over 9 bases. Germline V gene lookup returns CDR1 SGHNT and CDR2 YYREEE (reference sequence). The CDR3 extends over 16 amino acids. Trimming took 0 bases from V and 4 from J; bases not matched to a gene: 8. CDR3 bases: TGTGCCAGCAGCTTGGCCCCCGGGACAGGGTCTTACGAGCAGTACTTC. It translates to CASSLAPGTGSYEQYF.

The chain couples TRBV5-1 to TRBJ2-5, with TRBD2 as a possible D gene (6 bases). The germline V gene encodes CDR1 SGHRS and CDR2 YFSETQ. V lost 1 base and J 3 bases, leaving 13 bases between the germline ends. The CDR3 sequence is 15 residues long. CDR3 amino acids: CASSLFGTDEETQYF. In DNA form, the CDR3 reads TGCGCCAGCAGCTTGTTTGGGACTGACGAAGAGACCCAGTACTTC.

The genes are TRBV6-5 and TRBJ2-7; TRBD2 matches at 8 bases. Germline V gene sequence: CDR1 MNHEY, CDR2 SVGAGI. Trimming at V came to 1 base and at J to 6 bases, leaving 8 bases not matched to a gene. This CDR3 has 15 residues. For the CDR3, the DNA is TGTGCCAGCAGTTACTTAGGAGCGGGAGCGAGCGAGCAGTACTTC. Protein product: CASSYLGAGASEQYF.

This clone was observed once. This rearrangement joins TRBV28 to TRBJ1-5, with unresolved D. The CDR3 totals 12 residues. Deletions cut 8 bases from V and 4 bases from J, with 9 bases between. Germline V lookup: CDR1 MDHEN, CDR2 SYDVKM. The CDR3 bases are TGTGCCAGCCGGCCCCTTAATCAGCCCCAGCATTTT. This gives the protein CASRPLNQPQHF.

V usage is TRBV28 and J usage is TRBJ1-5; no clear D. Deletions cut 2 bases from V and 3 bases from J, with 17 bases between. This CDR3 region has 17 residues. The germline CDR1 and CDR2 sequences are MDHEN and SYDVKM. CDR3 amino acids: CASSLRAMGRPNQPQHF. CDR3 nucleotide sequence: TGTGCCAGCAGTTTAAGGGCGATGGGCAGACCCAATCAGCCCCAGCATTTT. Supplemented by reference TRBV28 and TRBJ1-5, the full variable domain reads DVKVTQSSRYLVKRTGEKVFLECVQDMDHENMFWYRQDPGLGLRLIYFSYDVKMKEKGDIPEGYSVSREKKERFSLILESASTNQTSMYLCASSLRAMGRPNQPQHFGDGTRLSIL.

CDR3 sequence (DNA): TGCGCCAGCAGGTCGGGGACTAGCACAGATACGCAGTATTTT. Amino acids: CASRSGTSTDTQYF. The chain is built from TRBV10-2 and TRBJ2-3; D might be TRBD2 (6 bases). Germline loops: CDR1 WSHSY, CDR2 SAAADI. V lost 6 bases and J 0 bases, leaving 10 bases between the germline ends. The CDR3 is made up of 14 amino acids.

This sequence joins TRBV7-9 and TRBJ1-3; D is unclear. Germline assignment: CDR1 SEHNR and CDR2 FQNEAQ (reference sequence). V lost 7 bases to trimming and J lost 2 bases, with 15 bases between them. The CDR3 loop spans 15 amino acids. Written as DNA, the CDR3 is TGTGCCAGCATCATACTGCCGGTCGCTGGAAACACCATATATTTT. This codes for CASIILPVAGNTIYF. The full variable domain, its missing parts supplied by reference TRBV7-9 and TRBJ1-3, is DTGVSQNPRHKITKRGQNVTFRCDPISEHNRLYWYRQTLGQGPEFLTYFQNEAQLEKSRLLSDRFSAERPKGSFSTLEIQRTEQGDSAMYLCASIILPVAGNTIYFGEGSWLTVV.

The CDR3 nucleotides read TGTGCCAGCAGCGTCAATTCTAGAGATACGCAGTATTTT. This encodes CASSVNSRDTQYF. The chain couples TRBV9 to TRBJ2-3; D gene uncertain. The CDR3 is 13 residues long. With 2 bases removed from V and 5 bases from J, the gap between germline ends came to 9 bases. From germline, CDR1 is SGDLS and CDR2 YYNGEE.

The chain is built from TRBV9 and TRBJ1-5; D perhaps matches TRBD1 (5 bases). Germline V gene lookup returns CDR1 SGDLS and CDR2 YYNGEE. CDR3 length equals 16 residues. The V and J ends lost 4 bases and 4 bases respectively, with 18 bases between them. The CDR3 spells CASSPDPGGSNQPQHF. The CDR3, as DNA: TGTGCCAGCAGCCCCGACCCCGGGGGAAGTAATCAGCCCCAGCATTTT.

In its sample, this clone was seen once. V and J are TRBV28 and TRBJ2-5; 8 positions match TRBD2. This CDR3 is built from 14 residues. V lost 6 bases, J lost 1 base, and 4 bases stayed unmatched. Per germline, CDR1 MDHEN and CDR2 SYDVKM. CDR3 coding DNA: TGTGCCAGCAGATTAGCGGGAACCCAAGAGACCCAGTACTTC. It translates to CASRLAGTQETQYF. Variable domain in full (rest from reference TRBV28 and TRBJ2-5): DVKVTQSSRYLVKRTGEKVFLECVQDMDHENMFWYRQDPGLGLRLIYFSYDVKMKEKGDIPEGYSVSREKKERFSLILESASTNQTSMYLCASRLAGTQETQYFGPGTRLLVL.

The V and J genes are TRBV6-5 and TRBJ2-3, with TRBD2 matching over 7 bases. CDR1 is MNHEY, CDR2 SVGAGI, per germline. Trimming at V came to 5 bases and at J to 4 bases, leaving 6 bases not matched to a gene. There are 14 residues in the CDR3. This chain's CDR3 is CASSLGTTPDTQYF. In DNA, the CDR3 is TGTGCCAGCAGTCTCGGGACTACCCCAGATACGCAGTATTTT.